This T cell receptor (beta chain) was retrieved from a study of post-analysis software for immune sequencing data. Study-level background: Patients had relapsing-remitting, secondary progressive or progressive-relapsing multiple sclerosis; some lacked subtype.

The CDR3 has 16 amino acids. J was trimmed by 2 bases and V by 3 bases; bases with no gene match: 5. CDR1 is LGHNA and CDR2 is YSLEER in the germline V gene. Turning to this clonotype: Its specificity is unknown.

Incorporated into the TCR beta cDNA libraries were unique molecular identifiers, which served to reduce PCR and sequencing biases. The source material, about 0.95 to 11 million T cells, gave rise to roughly 0.5 million cDNA molecules. TCRdb reanalysed the PCR reads using MiXCR and keeps one entry per CDR3 protein. The repertoire holds approximately 250,000 distinct CDR3 sequences, with 35% to 40% as singletons. General study findings and limits: Multiple sclerosis was associated with a significant reduction in normalized Chao1 diversity relative to controls. Samples from a shared batch, those prepared together, strongly co-clustered by F measure. TRBV segments more frequent in patients than in controls numbered five and included TRBV5-6, TRBV5-1 and TRBV20-1.

Sequencing was performed on blood. This TCR derives from a girl between 5 and 17 years old with multiple sclerosis. The chain employs TRBV4-3 and TRBJ2-1, with 9 nucleotides matching TRBD2. The CDR3 DNA sequence: TGCGCCAGCAGCCAGGGTAGCGGGAGTCCCTACAATGAGCAGTTCTTC. Translation gives CASSQGSGSPYNEQFF.